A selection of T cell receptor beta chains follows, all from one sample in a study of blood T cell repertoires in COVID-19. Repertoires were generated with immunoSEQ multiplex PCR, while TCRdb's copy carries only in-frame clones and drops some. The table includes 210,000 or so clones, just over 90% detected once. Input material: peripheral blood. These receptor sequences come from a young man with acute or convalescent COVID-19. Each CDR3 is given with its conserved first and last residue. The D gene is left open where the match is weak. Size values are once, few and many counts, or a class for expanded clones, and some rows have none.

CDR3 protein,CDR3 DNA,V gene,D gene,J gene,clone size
CASLYKPGQPTGELFF,TGTGCCAGCCTCTACAAACCGGGACAACCCACCGGGGAGCTGTTTTTT,TRBV9,-,TRBJ2-2,once
CSTGTAINEQFF,TGCAGCACCGGGACAGCGATCAATGAGCAGTTCTTC,TRBV29-1,TRBD1,TRBJ2-1,-
CASSQEGSRSPNEKLFF,TGCGCCAGCAGCCAAGAAGGCTCGAGGAGTCCTAATGAAAAACTGTTTTTT,TRBV4-1,-,TRBJ1-4,-
CASSQDPMTGVEKLFF,TGTGCCAGCAGCCAAGATCCTATGACAGGTGTCGAAAAACTGTTTTTT,TRBV3-1/TRBV3-2,-,TRBJ1-4,-
CASSLEASYEQYF,TGCGCCAGCAGCTTGGAAGCGTCCTACGAGCAGTACTTC,TRBV5-1,-,TRBJ2-7,-
CASSVRSTGELFF,TGTGCCAGCAGCGTGAGGAGTACCGGGGAGCTGTTTTTT,TRBV9,-,TRBJ2-2,-
CASSRQVSTDTQYF,TGTGCCAGCAGTCGACAGGTTAGCACAGATACGCAGTATTTT,TRBV27,-,TRBJ2-3,-
CASSVVSTSYEQYF,TGTGCCAGCAGCGTAGTAAGTACTTCCTACGAGCAGTACTTC,TRBV5-6,-,TRBJ2-7,-
CASSSGTSVETDTQYF,TGTGCCAGCAGCTCCGGGACTAGCGTGGAGACAGATACGCAGTATTTT,TRBV5-8,TRBD2,TRBJ2-3,-
CASSVGQGRDTQYF,TGTGCCAGCAGCGTAGGTCAGGGAAGAGATACGCAGTATTTT,TRBV9,-,TRBJ2-3,-
CASSPHGTGGVETQYF,TGTGCCAGCAGCCCCCATGGGACAGGGGGCGTGGAGACCCAGTACTTC,TRBV7-9,TRBD1,TRBJ2-5,-
CAIRDMNTEAFF,TGTGCCATCAGGGACATGAACACTGAAGCTTTCTTT,TRBV10-3,-,TRBJ1-1,once
CASHISGGYEQYF,TGTGCCAGCCACATTAGCGGGGGTTACGAGCAGTACTTC,TRBV2,TRBD2,TRBJ2-7,-
CASSQGTGMDGEQFF,TGCGCCAGCAGCCAAGGGACCGGGATGGATGGTGAGCAGTTCTTC,TRBV4-1,-,TRBJ2-1,once
CASSMYSGGQETQYF,TGTGCCAGCAGTATGTATAGCGGGGGGCAAGAGACCCAGTACTTC,TRBV27,TRBD2,TRBJ2-5,-
CASSQVGGKNQPQHF,TGCGCCAGCAGCCAAGTGGGCGGGAAAAATCAGCCCCAGCATTTT,TRBV4-1,-,TRBJ1-5,few
CASSLNPLAGGFYEQYF,TGTGCCAGCAGTCTCAACCCCCTAGCGGGAGGTTTCTACGAGCAGTACTTC,TRBV27,TRBD2,TRBJ2-7,-
CASSLVASGAFETQYF,TGCGCCAGCAGCTTGGTGGCTAGCGGGGCGTTTGAGACCCAGTACTTC,TRBV5-1,TRBD2,TRBJ2-5,-
CASSDQGRGNQPQHF,TGTGCCAGCAGTGATCAGGGGAGAGGCAATCAGCCCCAGCATTTT,TRBV6-1,-,TRBJ1-5,-
CASSVGQPGNNEKLFF,TGCGCCAGCAGCGTAGGACAGCCTGGAAACAATGAAAAACTGTTTTTT,TRBV5-1,-,TRBJ1-4,-
CASSLVPEHPNYGYTF,TGTGCCAGCAGCTTAGTCCCTGAGCACCCTAACTATGGCTACACCTTC,TRBV7-9,-,TRBJ1-2,medium-sized
CASSLGTGDNQPQHF,TGCGCCAGCAGCTTGGGGACAGGTGACAATCAGCCCCAGCATTTT,TRBV5-1,TRBD1,TRBJ1-5,once